This T cell receptor beta chain was profiled in a study of T cells after posttransplantation cyclophosphamide. Trimming cost V 9 bases and J 3 bases; bases outside gene matches: 10. Germline V gene sequence: CDR1 LNHDA, CDR2 SQIVND (reference sequence). The CDR3 length is 14 residues. For this clone: Its specificity is unknown.

Whole-study findings and limits: Blood and skin or GI T cell repertoires showed limited TRB overlap. Later blood repertoires were often dominated by clones from the donor CD8+ memory compartment. After PTCy, TRB diversity resembled that of CNI/methotrexate controls.

The repertoire was sequenced with immunoSEQ multiplex PCR; TCRdb's copy has only in-frame clones and lacks some. The profile shows about 47,000 clones, around 91% of them singletons. On the day of bone marrow donation, the related graft donor provided peripheral blood. The chain couples TRBV19 to TRBJ1-1; TRBD1 matches at 7 bases. The TCR sequence derives from a woman in her 50s in good health and a related stem cell transplant donor. What was sequenced was PBMCs. DNA of the CDR3: TGTGCCAGCAAACCGACAGGGTGGTACACTGAAGCTTTCTTT. Translating gives CASKPTGWYTEAFF.